The rows below give T cell receptor beta chains drawn from one sample of a study of cytomegalovirus exposure and HLA in healthy donors. Sequencing used immunoSEQ multiplex PCR; TCRdb keeps in-frame clones, though not all of them. The top ten hold 5.5% to 7.5% of the sample, which has about 86,000 clones, about 75% seen once. Sequencing input: PBMCs. Receptor source: a female donor in good health and CMV-seronegative. The CDR3 runs from the conserved cysteine through the conserved F or W. D genes are given only for firm matches. Clone size is not always given. Where it is, it says once, few, many or a class for expanded clones.

v_gene: TRBV28
j_gene: TRBJ1-2
abundance: -
d_gene: -
CDR3aa: CASSLGEIVVGYTF
CDR3nt: TGTGCCAGCAGTTTAGGGGAGATCGTGGTTGGCTACACCTTC

v_gene: TRBV29-1
j_gene: TRBJ2-5
abundance: -
d_gene: -
CDR3aa: CSVTVGGGRETQYF
CDR3nt: TGCAGCGTGACTGTGGGGGGGGGCAGAGAGACCCAGTACTTC

v_gene: TRBV2
j_gene: TRBJ1-5
abundance: few
d_gene: TRBD1
CDR3aa: CASAKGTEDQPQHF
CDR3nt: TGTGCCAGTGCCAAGGGGACAGAGGATCAGCCCCAGCATTTT

v_gene: TRBV4-2
j_gene: TRBJ1-2
abundance: -
d_gene: TRBD1
CDR3aa: CASSQEQGAEGYGYTF
CDR3nt: TGTGCCAGCAGCCAAGAACAGGGGGCTGAGGGGTATGGCTACACCTTC

v_gene: TRBV15
j_gene: TRBJ2-3
abundance: -
d_gene: -
CDR3aa: CATSRDPGSTDTQYF
CDR3nt: TGTGCCACCAGCAGAGATCCGGGGAGCACAGATACGCAGTATTTT

v_gene: TRBV4-2
j_gene: TRBJ2-1
abundance: -
d_gene: -
CDR3aa: CASSLRAYNEQFF
CDR3nt: TGTGCCAGCAGCCTCCGGGCCTACAATGAGCAGTTCTTC

v_gene: TRBV7-9
j_gene: TRBJ1-4
abundance: -
d_gene: -
CDR3aa: CASSPTGGLVNEKLFF
CDR3nt: TGTGCCAGCAGCCCGACCGGGGGGCTTGTAAATGAAAAACTGTTTTTT

v_gene: TRBV7-7
j_gene: TRBJ1-4
abundance: -
d_gene: -
CDR3aa: CASSLGEGMGEKLFF
CDR3nt: TGTGCTAGCAGCCTGGGGGAGGGAATGGGAGAAAAACTGTTTTTT

v_gene: TRBV5-6
j_gene: TRBJ2-2
abundance: once
d_gene: -
CDR3aa: CASSFGTLTGELFF
CDR3nt: TGTGCCAGCAGCTTTGGGACTCTCACCGGGGAGCTGTTTTTT

v_gene: TRBV4-1
j_gene: TRBJ1-5
abundance: -
d_gene: TRBD1
CDR3aa: CASSQRDRVSQPQHF
CDR3nt: TGCGCCAGCAGCCAAAGGGACAGGGTCTCTCAGCCCCAGCATTTT

v_gene: TRBV27
j_gene: TRBJ1-2
abundance: -
d_gene: -
CDR3aa: CASSSRGGSNYGYTF
CDR3nt: TGTGCCAGCAGTTCCCGCGGAGGGAGTAACTATGGCTACACCTTC

v_gene: TRBV28
j_gene: TRBJ2-1
abundance: -
d_gene: -
CDR3aa: CASSLSGVRSNEQFF
CDR3nt: TGTGCCAGCAGTTTGTCGGGGGTCCGCTCCAATGAGCAGTTCTTC

v_gene: TRBV5-6
j_gene: TRBJ2-6
abundance: -
d_gene: -
CDR3aa: CGSSPGAGANVLTF
CDR3nt: TGTGGGTCCTCCCCGGGGGCTGGGGCCAACGTCCTGACTTTC

v_gene: TRBV19
j_gene: TRBJ2-7
abundance: -
d_gene: -
CDR3aa: CASSRQISYEQYF
CDR3nt: TGTGCCAGTAGCCGACAGATCTCCTACGAGCAGTACTTC

v_gene: TRBV19
j_gene: TRBJ1-1
abundance: -
d_gene: -
CDR3aa: CASSIGGTMNTEAFF
CDR3nt: TGTGCCAGTAGTATCGGAGGCACCATGAACACTGAAGCTTTCTTT

v_gene: TRBV19
j_gene: TRBJ2-7
abundance: -
d_gene: -
CDR3aa: CASSIQPEGEQYF
CDR3nt: TGTGCCAGTAGTATTCAGCCGGAGGGTGAGCAGTACTTC

v_gene: TRBV25-1
j_gene: TRBJ1-3
abundance: -
d_gene: -
CDR3aa: CASIVSGGNTIYF
CDR3nt: TGTGCCAGCATCGTAAGCGGAGGAAACACCATATATTTT

v_gene: TRBV7-2
j_gene: TRBJ2-5
abundance: -
d_gene: TRBD2
CDR3aa: CASSLVLGLAGQETQYF
CDR3nt: TGTGCCAGCAGCTTAGTTCTCGGACTAGCGGGCCAAGAGACCCAGTACTTC

v_gene: TRBV6-1
j_gene: TRBJ1-5
abundance: -
d_gene: -
CDR3aa: CASSEGGSNQPQHF
CDR3nt: TGTGCCAGCAGTGAGGGGGGGAGCAATCAGCCCCAGCATTTT

v_gene: TRBV19
j_gene: TRBJ1-1
abundance: -
d_gene: TRBD1
CDR3aa: CASSPTGVGTEAFF
CDR3nt: TGTGCCAGTAGTCCGACAGGGGTTGGGACTGAAGCTTTCTTT

v_gene: TRBV2
j_gene: TRBJ2-5
abundance: -
d_gene: TRBD1
CDR3aa: CASRTGGQETQYF
CDR3nt: TGTGCCAGCAGAACAGGGGGACAAGAGACCCAGTACTTC

v_gene: TRBV28
j_gene: TRBJ1-2
abundance: once
d_gene: -
CDR3aa: CASSFTGTPDGYTF
CDR3nt: TGTGCCAGCAGTTTTACCGGGACACCAGATGGCTACACCTTC

v_gene: TRBV2
j_gene: TRBJ1-1
abundance: -
d_gene: -
CDR3aa: CASSTPRGGTRNTEAFF
CDR3nt: TGTGCCAGCAGTACTCCCCGGGGTGGGACAAGGAACACTGAAGCTTTCTTT

v_gene: TRBV6-6
j_gene: TRBJ2-1
abundance: -
d_gene: TRBD1
CDR3aa: CASTKWATGYNEQFF
CDR3nt: TGTGCCAGCACTAAATGGGCGACAGGGTACAATGAGCAGTTCTTC

v_gene: TRBV10-3
j_gene: TRBJ1-5
abundance: -
d_gene: -
CDR3aa: CAISESRLTFQHF
CDR3nt: TGTGCCATCAGTGAGTCTCGCCTAACCTTTCAGCATTTT

v_gene: TRBV29-1
j_gene: TRBJ2-7
abundance: -
d_gene: -
CDR3aa: CSVQLGNTNYEQYF
CDR3nt: TGCAGCGTGCAACTAGGGAACACAAACTACGAGCAGTACTTC

v_gene: TRBV7-9
j_gene: TRBJ2-1
abundance: few
d_gene: -
CDR3aa: CASSSPEASHNEQFF
CDR3nt: TGTGCCAGCAGCTCACCTGAGGCCTCCCACAATGAGCAGTTCTTC

v_gene: TRBV18
j_gene: TRBJ1-4
abundance: -
d_gene: -
CDR3aa: CASSLDGTTNEKLFF
CDR3nt: TGTGCCAGCTCCCTAGACGGCACAACTAATGAAAAACTGTTTTTT

v_gene: TRBV6-5
j_gene: TRBJ2-5
abundance: -
d_gene: -
CDR3aa: CASSYSITGLQETQYF
CDR3nt: TGTGCCAGCAGTTACTCGATCACAGGGCTCCAAGAGACCCAGTACTTC

v_gene: TRBV18
j_gene: TRBJ2-1
abundance: -
d_gene: TRBD2
CDR3aa: CASSPGLAGVEQFF
CDR3nt: TGTGCCAGCTCACCGGGACTAGCGGGAGTTGAGCAGTTCTTC

v_gene: TRBV2
j_gene: TRBJ1-6
abundance: -
d_gene: -
CDR3aa: CASKGPQSSYNSPLHF
CDR3nt: TGTGCCAGCAAAGGCCCACAGAGCTCCTATAATTCACCCCTCCACTTT

v_gene: TRBV4-3
j_gene: TRBJ1-1
abundance: few
d_gene: TRBD1
CDR3aa: CASSTAGTGSTEAFF
CDR3nt: TGCGCCAGCAGTACAGCCGGGACAGGGAGCACTGAAGCTTTCTTT

v_gene: TRBV30
j_gene: TRBJ1-1
abundance: -
d_gene: -
CDR3aa: CAWSPNDRSGTEAFF
CDR3nt: TGTGCCTGGAGTCCCAATGACAGGTCAGGCACTGAAGCTTTCTTT